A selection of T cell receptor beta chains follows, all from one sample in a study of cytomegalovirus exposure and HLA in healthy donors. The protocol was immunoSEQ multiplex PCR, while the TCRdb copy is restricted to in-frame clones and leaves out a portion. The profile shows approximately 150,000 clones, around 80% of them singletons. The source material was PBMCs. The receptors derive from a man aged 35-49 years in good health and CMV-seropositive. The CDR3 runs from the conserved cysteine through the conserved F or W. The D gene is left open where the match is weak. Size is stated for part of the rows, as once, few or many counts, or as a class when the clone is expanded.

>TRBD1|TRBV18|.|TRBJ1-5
TGTGCCAGCTCACCCGGGACAGGGAATAGCAATCAGCCCCAGCATTTT
CASSPGTGNSNQPQHF
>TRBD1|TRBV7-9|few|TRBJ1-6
TGTGCCAGCAGCTCACAGGGGGCGCTTAGGTCACCCCTCCACTTT
CASSSQGALRSPLHF
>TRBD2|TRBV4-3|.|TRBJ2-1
TGCGCCAGCAGCCAAGAAGGACTAGCGGGAGACAATGAGCAGTTCTTC
CASSQEGLAGDNEQFF
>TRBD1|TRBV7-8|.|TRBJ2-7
TGTGCCAGCAGCCCCGGGGGAGGTGGGACAGGGGTACCCTACGAGCAGTACTTC
CASSPGGGGTGVPYEQYF
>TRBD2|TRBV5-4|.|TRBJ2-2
TGTGCCAGCAGCAGTGGACTAGCGGGAGACACCGGGGAGCTGTTTTTT
CASSSGLAGDTGELFF
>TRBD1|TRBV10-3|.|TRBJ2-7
TGTGCCATCAGTGTGAGACAGGGGGCATCTGACGAGCAGTACTTC
CAISVRQGASDEQYF
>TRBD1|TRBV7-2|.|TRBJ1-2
TGTGCCAGCAGCTTAGATCAGGGGGCGCGGGGCTACACCTTC
CASSLDQGARGYTF
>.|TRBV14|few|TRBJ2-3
TGTGCCAGCAGCCAAGAGACGACTTTCACAGATACGCAGTATTTT
CASSQETTFTDTQYF
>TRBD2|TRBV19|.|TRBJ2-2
TGTGCCAGTATGACCCTAGCGGGAGTAATGAGCACCGGGGAGCTGTTTTTT
CASMTLAGVMSTGELFF
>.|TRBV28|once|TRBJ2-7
TGTGCCAGCAGCTTAGGGACACCACCCTACGAGCAGTACTTC
CASSLGTPPYEQYF
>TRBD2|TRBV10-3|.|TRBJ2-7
TGTGCCATCACCCAAGCGGGAGGGAGCTCCTACGAGCAGTACTTC
CAITQAGGSSYEQYF
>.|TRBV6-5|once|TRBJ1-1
TGTGCCAGCACCTACGGAGGTGAAGCTTTCTTT
CASTYGGEAFF
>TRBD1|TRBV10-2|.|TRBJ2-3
TGCGCCAGCAGTGAGCTGGGACAGGGGGGCACAGATACGCAGTATTTT
CASSELGQGGTDTQYF
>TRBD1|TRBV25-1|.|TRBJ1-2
TGTGCCAGCAGTGAGGGACAGGGAACCTATGGCTACACCTTC
CASSEGQGTYGYTF
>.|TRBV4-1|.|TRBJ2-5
TGCGCCAGCAGCCACCGGAGGTCCGGAGAGACCCAGTACTTC
CASSHRRSGETQYF
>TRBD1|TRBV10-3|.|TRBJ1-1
TGTGCCATCAGGGCGTCGGGACAGGCCATGAACACTGAAGCTTTCTTT
CAIRASGQAMNTEAFF
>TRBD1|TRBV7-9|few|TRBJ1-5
TGTTCCAGCAGCTTTACTCCGGGACAGGGTGGCTATAGCAATCAGCCCCAGCATTTT
CSSSFTPGQGGYSNQPQHF
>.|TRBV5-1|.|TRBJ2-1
TGCGCCAGCAGCCGCCACCCGGGAGACCCCAAGGATGAGCAGTTCTTC
CASSRHPGDPKDEQFF
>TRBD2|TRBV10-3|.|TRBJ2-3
TGTGCCATCAGTGGGGGACTAGCGGGAACAGATACGCAGTATTTT
CAISGGLAGTDTQYF
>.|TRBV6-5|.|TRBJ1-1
TGTGCCAGCAGTCCCGGACAGTTGAACACTGAAGCTTTCTTT
CASSPGQLNTEAFF
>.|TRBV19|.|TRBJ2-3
TGTGCCAGTAGTATAGATGGCAGGGGCACAGATACGCAGTATTTT
CASSIDGRGTDTQYF
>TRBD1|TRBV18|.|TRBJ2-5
TGTGCCAGCTCACCAAACCTCCAGGGACAGGCAAGGCAGACCCAGTACTTC
CASSPNLQGQARQTQYF
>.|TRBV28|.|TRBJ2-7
TGTGCCAGCAGTTTAGCAGGGATTTCCTCCTACGAGCAGTACTTC
CASSLAGISSYEQYF
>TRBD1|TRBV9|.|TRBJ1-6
TGTGCCAGCAGCGTAGGGACAGGGGAGTATAATTCACCCCTCCACTTT
CASSVGTGEYNSPLHF
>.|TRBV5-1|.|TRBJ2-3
TGCGCCAGCAGCTTGGAACCGAGCCCCTCCCGCGATAGGTGGAAGAGGCCAGATACGCAGTATTTT
CASSLEPSPSRDRWKRPDTQYF
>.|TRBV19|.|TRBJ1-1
TGTGCCAGCCGAACCAGGGTTACGAACACTGAAGCTTTCTTT
CASRTRVTNTEAFF
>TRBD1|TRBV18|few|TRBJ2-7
TGTGCCAGCTCACCCTCCGGGACAGGGGGCTACGAGCAGTACTTC
CASSPSGTGGYEQYF
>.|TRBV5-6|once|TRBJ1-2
TGTGCCAGCAGCTTGCGGCAGGGTGTCGACTATGGCTACACCTTC
CASSLRQGVDYGYTF
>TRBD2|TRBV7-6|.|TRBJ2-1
TGTGCCAGCAGCTTAATAGCGGGGAGCCCCCATGAGCAGTTCTTC
CASSLIAGSPHEQFF
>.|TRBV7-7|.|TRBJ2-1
TGTGCCAGCAGCCGGGACTCAAGCTCCTACAATGAGCAGTTCTTC
CASSRDSSSYNEQFF
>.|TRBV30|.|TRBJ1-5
TGTGCCTGGAACGAGTCCCTCCCGGGGAATCAGCCCCAGCATTTT
CAWNESLPGNQPQHF
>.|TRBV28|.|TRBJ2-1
TGTGCCAGCAGTCCCGCGGACTATTTTGACAATGAGCAGTTCTTC
CASSPADYFDNEQFF
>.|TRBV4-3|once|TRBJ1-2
TGCGCCAGCAGCCAAGACCGCGACAGTCAACATGGCTACACCTTC
CASSQDRDSQHGYTF
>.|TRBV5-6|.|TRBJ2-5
TGTGCCAGCAGCTTGGTGGGGACAATAAACATGCCGCTGGGAGAGACCCAGTACTTC
CASSLVGTINMPLGETQYF
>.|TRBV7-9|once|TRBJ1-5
TGTGCCAGCAGCTTATCGGGGTACAATCAGCCCCAGCATTTT
CASSLSGYNQPQHF
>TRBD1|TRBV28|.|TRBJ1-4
TGTGCCAGCAGTTCTCTGACAGGGGCGCGAGAAAAACTGTTTTTT
CASSSLTGAREKLFF
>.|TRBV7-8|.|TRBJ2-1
TGTGCCAGCAGCCCGGACTTGCTCAATGAGCAGTTCTTC
CASSPDLLNEQFF
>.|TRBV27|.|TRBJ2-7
TGTGCCAGCAGTTTCCCGGGCTCCTACGAGCAGTACTTC
CASSFPGSYEQYF
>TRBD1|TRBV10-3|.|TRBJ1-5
TGTGCCATCAGTGGGGACAGGGACAATCAGCCCCAGCATTTT
CAISGDRDNQPQHF
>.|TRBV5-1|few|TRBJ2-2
TGCGCCAGCACCCCCCGACTTACCGCGAACACCGGGGAGCTGTTTTTT
CASTPRLTANTGELFF
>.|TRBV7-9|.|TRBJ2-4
TGTGCCAGCAGCAAACAGGGACCCAAAAACATTCAGTACTTC
CASSKQGPKNIQYF
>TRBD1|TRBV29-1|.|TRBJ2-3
TGCAGCGTCGGCGGGACAGGGGGAATGGATACGCAGTATTTT
CSVGGTGGMDTQYF
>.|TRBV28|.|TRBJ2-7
TGTGCCAGCAGTTTGAGGGGGAGGAGCGGGACCCGAACCTACGAGCAGTACTTC
CASSLRGRSGTRTYEQYF
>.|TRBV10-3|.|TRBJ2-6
TGTGCCATCAGTACATCCCGGGGAAGGTACTCTGGGGCCAACGTCCTGACTTTC
CAISTSRGRYSGANVLTF
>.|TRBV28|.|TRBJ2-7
TGTGCCAGCAGTTTATACGAGTCCTACGAGCAGTACTTC
CASSLYESYEQYF
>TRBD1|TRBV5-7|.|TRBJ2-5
TGTGCCAGCAGTACTACCGCGGGACAGGAGGGAGAGACCCAGTACTTC
CASSTTAGQEGETQYF
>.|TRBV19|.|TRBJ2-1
TGTGCCAGTAGTACCACCTTCGGTGAGCAGTTCTTC
CASSTTFGEQFF
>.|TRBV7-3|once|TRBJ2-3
TGTGCCAGCAGCGTGAGCGGATACACAGATACGCAGTATTTT
CASSVSGYTDTQYF
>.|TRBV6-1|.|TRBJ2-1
TGTGCCAGCAGTGCCCAATACAATGAGCAGTTCTTC
CASSAQYNEQFF
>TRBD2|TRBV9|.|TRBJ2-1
TGTGCCAGCAGCGTGGGTAGCGGGAGGATTGAGCAGTTCTTC
CASSVGSGRIEQFF
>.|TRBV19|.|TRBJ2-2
TGTGCCAGTAGTCAGGGGCAGAACACCGGGGAGCTGTTTTTT
CASSQGQNTGELFF
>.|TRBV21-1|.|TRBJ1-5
TGTGCCAGTCCTTCTAGCAATCAGCCCCAGCATTTT
CASPSSNQPQHF
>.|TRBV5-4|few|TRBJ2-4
TGTGCCAGCAGCTTGACAGGGCGTCAAAACATTCAGTACTTC
CASSLTGRQNIQYF
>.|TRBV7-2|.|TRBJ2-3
TGTGCCAGCAGCTTAGCCACTGGGAGTCTAAGGATAGAGGGTAGAGATACGCAGTATTTT
CASSLATGSLRIEGRDTQYF
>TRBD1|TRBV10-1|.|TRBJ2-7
TGCGCCAGCAGTGACGGGACAGGGCGCGAGCAGTACTTC
CASSDGTGREQYF
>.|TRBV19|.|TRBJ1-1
TGTGCCAGTAGTATAGATTGGCACATGAACACTGAAGCTTTCTTT
CASSIDWHMNTEAFF
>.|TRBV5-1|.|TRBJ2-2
TGCGCCAGCAGCTTGGTCGGGGGAGGAGGGGAGCTGTTTTTT
CASSLVGGGGELFF
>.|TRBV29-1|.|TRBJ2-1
TGCAGCGTCCGGGACTCCGACTACAATGAGCAGTTCTTC
CSVRDSDYNEQFF
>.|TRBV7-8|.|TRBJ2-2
TGTGCCAGCAGCTTAGTGCAGGGCCGGGAGCTGTTTTTT
CASSLVQGRELFF